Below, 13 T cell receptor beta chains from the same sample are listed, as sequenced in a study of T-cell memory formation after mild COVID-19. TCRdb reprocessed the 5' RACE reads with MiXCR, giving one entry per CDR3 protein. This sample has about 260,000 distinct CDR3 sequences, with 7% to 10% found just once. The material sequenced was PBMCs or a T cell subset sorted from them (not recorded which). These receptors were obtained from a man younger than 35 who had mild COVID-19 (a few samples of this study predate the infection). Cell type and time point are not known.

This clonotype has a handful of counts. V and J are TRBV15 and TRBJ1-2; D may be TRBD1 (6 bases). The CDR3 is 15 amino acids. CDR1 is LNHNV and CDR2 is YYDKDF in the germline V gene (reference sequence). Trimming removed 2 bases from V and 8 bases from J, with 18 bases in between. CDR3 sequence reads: CATSRSRDTLRGYTF. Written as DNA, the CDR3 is TGTGCCACCAGCAGATCTAGGGACACCCTGCGGGGCTACACCTTC.

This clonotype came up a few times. CDR3 protein: CASSGRGSTDTQYF. The CDR3 nucleotides are TGTGCCAGCAGCGGGAGGGGTAGCACAGATACGCAGTATTTT. The chain links TRBV7-9 to TRBJ2-3, with 7 bases that match TRBD2. V was clipped by 5 bases and J by 0 bases; unmatched bases: 2. Per the germline V gene, CDR1 is SEHNR and CDR2 is FQNEAQ (reference sequence). CDR3 length: 14 amino acids. Using reference TRBV7-9 and TRBJ2-3 for the parts outside the CDR3, the full variable domain is DTGVSQNPRHKITKRGQNVTFRCDPISEHNRLYWYRQTLGQGPEFLTYFQNEAQLEKSRLLSDRFSAERPKGSFSTLEIQRTEQGDSAMYLCASSGRGSTDTQYFGPGTRLTVL.

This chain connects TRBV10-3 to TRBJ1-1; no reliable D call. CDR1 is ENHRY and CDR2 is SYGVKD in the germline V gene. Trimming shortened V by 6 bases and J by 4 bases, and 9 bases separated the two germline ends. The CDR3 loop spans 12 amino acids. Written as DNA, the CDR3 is TGTGCCATCAGGAGGGATGGCACTGAAGCTTTCTTT. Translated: CAIRRDGTEAFF.

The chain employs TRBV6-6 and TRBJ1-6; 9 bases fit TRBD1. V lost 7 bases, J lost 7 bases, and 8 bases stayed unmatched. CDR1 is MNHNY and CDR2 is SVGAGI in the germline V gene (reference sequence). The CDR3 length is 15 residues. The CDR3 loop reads CASMHRDRVNSPLHF. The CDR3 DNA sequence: TGTGCCAGCATGCACCGGGACAGGGTAAATTCACCCCTCCACTTT.

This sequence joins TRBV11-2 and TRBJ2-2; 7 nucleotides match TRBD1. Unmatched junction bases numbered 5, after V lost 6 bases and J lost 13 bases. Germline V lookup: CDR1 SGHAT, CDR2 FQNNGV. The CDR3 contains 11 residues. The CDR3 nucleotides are TGTGCCAGCAGACGACAGGGTGTGCTGTTTTTT. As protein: CASRRQGVLFF. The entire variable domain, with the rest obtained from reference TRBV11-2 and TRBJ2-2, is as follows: EAGVAQSPRYKIIEKRQSVAFWCNPISGHATLYWYQQILGQGPKLLIQFQNNGVVDDSQLPKDRFSAERLKGVDSTLKIQPAKLEDSAVYLCASRRQGVLFFGEGSRLTVL.

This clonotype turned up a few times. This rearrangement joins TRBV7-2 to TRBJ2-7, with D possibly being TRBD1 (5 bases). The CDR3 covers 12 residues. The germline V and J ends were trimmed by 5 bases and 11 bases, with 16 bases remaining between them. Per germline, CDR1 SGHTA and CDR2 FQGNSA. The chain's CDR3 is CASSPLFGAEYF. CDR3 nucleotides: TGTGCCAGCAGCCCACTTTTTGGGGCTGAGTACTTC.

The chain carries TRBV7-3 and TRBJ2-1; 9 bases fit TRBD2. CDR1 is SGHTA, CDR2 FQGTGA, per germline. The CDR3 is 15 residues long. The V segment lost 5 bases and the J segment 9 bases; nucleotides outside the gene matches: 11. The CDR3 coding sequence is TGTGCCAGCAGCCAAGCCAGCGGGGGGCTAAGTGAGCAGTTCTTC. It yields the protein CASSQASGGLSEQFF.

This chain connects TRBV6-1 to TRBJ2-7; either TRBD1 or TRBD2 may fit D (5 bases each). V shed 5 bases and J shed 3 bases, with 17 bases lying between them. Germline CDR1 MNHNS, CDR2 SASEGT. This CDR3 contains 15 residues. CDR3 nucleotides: TGTGCCAGCAGTCCACGGGTCGGGGACGGCTACGAGCAGTACGTC. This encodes CASSPRVGDGYEQYV.

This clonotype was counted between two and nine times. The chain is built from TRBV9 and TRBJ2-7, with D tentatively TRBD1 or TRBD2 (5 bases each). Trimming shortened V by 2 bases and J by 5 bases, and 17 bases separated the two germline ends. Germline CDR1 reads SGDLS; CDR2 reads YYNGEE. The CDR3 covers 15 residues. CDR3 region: CASSVRGNRGNEQYF. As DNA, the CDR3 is TGTGCCAGCAGCGTTAGGGGCAACCGGGGCAACGAGCAGTACTTC.

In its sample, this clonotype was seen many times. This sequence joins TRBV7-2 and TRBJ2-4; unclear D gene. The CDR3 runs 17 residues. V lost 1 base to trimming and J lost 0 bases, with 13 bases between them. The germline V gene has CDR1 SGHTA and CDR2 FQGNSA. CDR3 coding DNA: TGTGCCAGCAGCTTAGTTGGGCTAAAGCTAGCCAAAAACATTCAGTACTTC. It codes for CASSLVGLKLAKNIQYF.

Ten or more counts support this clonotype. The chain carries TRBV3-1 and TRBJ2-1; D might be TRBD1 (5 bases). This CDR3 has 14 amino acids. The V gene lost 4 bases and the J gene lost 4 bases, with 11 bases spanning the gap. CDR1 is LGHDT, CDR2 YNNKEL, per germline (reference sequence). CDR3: CASSPDGHYNEQFF. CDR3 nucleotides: TGTGCCAGCAGCCCGGATGGACATTACAATGAGCAGTTCTTC.

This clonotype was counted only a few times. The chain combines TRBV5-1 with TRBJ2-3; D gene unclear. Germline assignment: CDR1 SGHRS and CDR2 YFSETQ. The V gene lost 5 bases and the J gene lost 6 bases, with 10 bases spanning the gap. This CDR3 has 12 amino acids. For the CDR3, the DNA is TGCGCCAGCAGAATCTTCGCGGATACGCAGTATTTT. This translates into CASRIFADTQYF.

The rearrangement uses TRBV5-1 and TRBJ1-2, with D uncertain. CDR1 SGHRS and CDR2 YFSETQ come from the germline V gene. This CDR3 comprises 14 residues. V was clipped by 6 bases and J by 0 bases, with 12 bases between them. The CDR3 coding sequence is TGCGCCAGCAAAAAGGAAGTGACTAACTATGGCTACACCTTC. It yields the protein CASKKEVTNYGYTF.